A selection of T cell receptor beta chains follows, all from one sample in a study of low-dose radiotherapy and immunotherapy resistance in tumors. TCRdb re-called the reads through MiXCR, storing one row per CDR3 protein. The table has 80,000 to 95,000 distinct CDR3 sequences, 9% to 9.5% seen once. The sample in question was PBMCs, obtained before treatment. The receptors were sampled from a male donor with prostate cancer. Each CDR3 is given with its conserved first and last residue. A D gene is named only where the DNA matches it firmly. Only part of the rows carry a size: once, few, many, or a class if the clone is expanded.

clone size: many; V gene: TRBV5-5; J gene: TRBJ1-5; D gene: -; CDR3 protein: CASSLDSGGWQPQHF; CDR3 DNA: TGTGCCAGCAGCTTGGACTCGGGGGGTTGGCAGCCCCAGCATTTT
clone size: few; V gene: TRBV5-1; J gene: TRBJ2-6; D gene: -; CDR3 protein: CASSLGEGVNVLTF; CDR3 DNA: TGCGCCAGCAGCTTGGGAGAGGGGGTCAACGTCCTGACTTTC
clone size: -; V gene: TRBV5-4; J gene: TRBJ2-5; D gene: -; CDR3 protein: CASSPQGGRTETQYF; CDR3 DNA: TGTGCCAGCAGCCCACAGGGAGGTCGGACAGAGACCCAGTACTTC
clone size: many; V gene: TRBV7-3; J gene: TRBJ1-2; D gene: TRBD1; CDR3 protein: CASSEDRGSGYTF; CDR3 DNA: TGTGCCAGCAGCGAGGACAGGGGATCCGGCTACACCTTC
clone size: many; V gene: TRBV28; J gene: TRBJ2-7; D gene: -; CDR3 protein: CASSLPRGRYEQYF; CDR3 DNA: TGTGCCAGCAGTCTCCCCAGGGGTCGCTACGAGCAGTACTTC
clone size: many; V gene: TRBV29-1; J gene: TRBJ1-1; D gene: -; CDR3 protein: CSVVHRLANTEAFF; CDR3 DNA: TGCAGCGTTGTACACAGATTAGCGAACACTGAAGCTTTCTTT
clone size: many; V gene: TRBV20-1; J gene: TRBJ2-5; D gene: -; CDR3 protein: CSARGPPGLEETQYF; CDR3 DNA: TGCAGTGCTAGAGGACCCCCGGGACTCGAGGAGACCCAGTACTTC
clone size: many; V gene: TRBV3-1; J gene: TRBJ1-1; D gene: TRBD1; CDR3 protein: CASSQAGTGVLLSTEAFF; CDR3 DNA: TGTGCCAGCAGCCAAGCCGGGACAGGGGTTTTATTGAGCACTGAAGCTTTCTTT
clone size: -; V gene: TRBV28; J gene: TRBJ2-7; D gene: TRBD2; CDR3 protein: CATTGRAHEQYF; CDR3 DNA: TGTGCCACCACCGGGAGGGCCCACGAGCAGTACTTC
clone size: few; V gene: TRBV20-1; J gene: TRBJ1-5; D gene: -; CDR3 protein: CSASWLGSNQPQHF; CDR3 DNA: TGCAGTGCCTCTTGGCTTGGGAGCAATCAGCCCCAGCATTTT
clone size: many; V gene: TRBV5-1; J gene: TRBJ2-1; D gene: -; CDR3 protein: CASSFSGPENEQFF; CDR3 DNA: TGCGCCAGCAGCTTTTCAGGGCCCGAGAATGAGCAGTTCTTC
clone size: many; V gene: TRBV5-1; J gene: TRBJ2-7; D gene: -; CDR3 protein: CASSDPGRTYEQYF; CDR3 DNA: TGCGCCAGCAGCGACCCGGGGCGAACCTACGAGCAGTACTTC
clone size: many; V gene: TRBV20-1; J gene: TRBJ1-5; D gene: TRBD1; CDR3 protein: CSAKKGRQGFGNQPQHF; CDR3 DNA: TGCAGTGCAAAAAAGGGGAGACAGGGTTTTGGCAATCAGCCCCAGCATTTT
clone size: many; V gene: TRBV28; J gene: TRBJ2-7; D gene: TRBD1; CDR3 protein: CASRRTGNYEQYF; CDR3 DNA: TGTGCCAGCAGGCGGACAGGCAACTACGAGCAGTACTTC
clone size: -; V gene: TRBV6-1; J gene: TRBJ2-7; D gene: TRBD2; CDR3 protein: CASSISGTSGRAIFSYEQYF; CDR3 DNA: TGTGCCAGCAGTATATCCGGGACTAGCGGGAGGGCTATATTCTCCTACGAGCAGTACTTC
clone size: few; V gene: TRBV15; J gene: TRBJ2-5; D gene: TRBD2; CDR3 protein: CATSRDRGGRAGETQYF; CDR3 DNA: TGTGCCACCAGCAGAGATCGGGGCGGGAGGGCGGGGGAGACCCAGTACTTC
clone size: many; V gene: TRBV6-1; J gene: TRBJ2-5; D gene: TRBD1; CDR3 protein: CASSVGGTGYQETQYF; CDR3 DNA: TGTGCCAGCAGTGTCGGGGGGACAGGGTACCAAGAGACCCAGTACTTC
clone size: many; V gene: TRBV12-3/TRBV12-4; J gene: TRBJ2-3; D gene: -; CDR3 protein: CASSLFHLTSTDTQYF; CDR3 DNA: TGTGCCAGCAGTTTATTCCATCTAACTAGCACAGATACGCAGTATTTT
clone size: many; V gene: TRBV7-3; J gene: TRBJ2-2; D gene: TRBD1; CDR3 protein: CASSQGQGRTGELFF; CDR3 DNA: TGTGCCAGCAGCCAGGGACAGGGTCGGACCGGGGAGCTGTTTTTT
clone size: many; V gene: TRBV28; J gene: TRBJ2-7; D gene: TRBD2; CDR3 protein: CASSLGLAGPYDYEQYF; CDR3 DNA: TGTGCCAGCAGTTTGGGACTAGCGGGGCCCTACGATTACGAGCAGTACTTC
clone size: many; V gene: TRBV7-2; J gene: TRBJ2-1; D gene: TRBD2; CDR3 protein: CASSLGLAEYNEQFF; CDR3 DNA: TGTGCCAGCAGCTTAGGACTAGCGGAGTACAATGAGCAGTTCTTC
clone size: many; V gene: TRBV12-3/TRBV12-4; J gene: TRBJ2-3; D gene: TRBD2; CDR3 protein: CASSYRLATDTQYF; CDR3 DNA: TGTGCCAGCAGTTATCGACTAGCCACAGATACGCAGTATTTT
clone size: many; V gene: TRBV18; J gene: TRBJ1-1; D gene: TRBD1; CDR3 protein: CASSPRQGGETEAFF; CDR3 DNA: TGTGCCAGCTCACCTCGACAGGGTGGCGAGACTGAAGCTTTCTTT
clone size: few; V gene: TRBV7-3; J gene: TRBJ2-1; D gene: TRBD2; CDR3 protein: CASSFSAGVHNEQFF; CDR3 DNA: TGTGCCAGCAGCTTTTCAGCGGGAGTACACAATGAGCAGTTCTTC
clone size: many; V gene: TRBV3-1; J gene: TRBJ2-7; D gene: -; CDR3 protein: CASSHGPYNSHEQYF; CDR3 DNA: TGTGCCAGCAGCCACGGGCCCTACAACTCCCACGAGCAGTACTTC
clone size: many; V gene: TRBV7-2; J gene: TRBJ2-7; D gene: TRBD1; CDR3 protein: CASSRDRGGTYEQYF; CDR3 DNA: TGTGCCAGCAGCCGAGACAGGGGGGGCACCTACGAGCAGTACTTC
clone size: many; V gene: TRBV11-2; J gene: TRBJ2-2; D gene: -; CDR3 protein: CASSPQNTGELFF; CDR3 DNA: TGTGCCAGCAGCCCCCAGAACACCGGGGAGCTGTTTTTT
clone size: many; V gene: TRBV20-1; J gene: TRBJ2-3; D gene: -; CDR3 protein: CSARAPGLGSTDTQYF; CDR3 DNA: TGCAGTGCTAGAGCCCCCGGACTGGGTAGCACAGATACGCAGTATTTT
clone size: few; V gene: TRBV20-1; J gene: TRBJ2-1; D gene: TRBD2; CDR3 protein: CSARDRLAGTYNEQFF; CDR3 DNA: TGCAGTGCTAGAGATCGACTAGCGGGAACCTACAATGAGCAGTTCTTC
clone size: -; V gene: TRBV26; J gene: TRBJ2-3; D gene: -; CDR3 protein: CASSSLGRGPADTQYF; CDR3 DNA: TGTGCCAGCAGTTCCTTGGGCAGGGGGCCAGCAGATACGCAGTATTTT
clone size: many; V gene: TRBV11-2; J gene: TRBJ1-1; D gene: -; CDR3 protein: CASSLASQVNTEAFF; CDR3 DNA: TGTGCCAGCAGCTTAGCTTCTCAGGTGAACACTGAAGCTTTCTTT
clone size: many; V gene: TRBV6-2/TRBV6-3; J gene: TRBJ1-1; D gene: -; CDR3 protein: CASSLGGWATEAFF; CDR3 DNA: TGTGCCAGCAGTTTGGGAGGGTGGGCCACTGAAGCTTTCTTT
clone size: many; V gene: TRBV29-1; J gene: TRBJ2-1; D gene: TRBD2; CDR3 protein: CSVEDPGGGGRVYNEQFF; CDR3 DNA: TGCAGCGTTGAAGATCCCGGGGGGGGCGGGAGGGTGTACAATGAGCAGTTCTTC
clone size: many; V gene: TRBV19; J gene: TRBJ1-5; D gene: -; CDR3 protein: CASSITLFPSNQPQHF; CDR3 DNA: TGTGCCAGTAGTATTACCTTGTTCCCTAGCAATCAGCCCCAGCATTTT
clone size: many; V gene: TRBV12-3/TRBV12-4; J gene: TRBJ1-4; D gene: TRBD1; CDR3 protein: CASTPTGGGKLFF; CDR3 DNA: TGTGCCAGCACCCCTACAGGGGGCGGAAAACTGTTTTTT
clone size: many; V gene: TRBV4-3; J gene: TRBJ2-2; D gene: TRBD1; CDR3 protein: CASSQVRTGGNTGELFF; CDR3 DNA: TGCGCCAGCAGCCAAGTCCGAACAGGGGGAAACACCGGGGAGCTGTTTTTT
clone size: many; V gene: TRBV6-6; J gene: TRBJ2-2; D gene: -; CDR3 protein: CASSYTAGELFF; CDR3 DNA: TGTGCCAGCAGTTACACTGCCGGGGAGCTGTTTTTT
clone size: -; V gene: TRBV28; J gene: TRBJ2-2; D gene: TRBD2; CDR3 protein: CASTPTGWTSDGELFF; CDR3 DNA: TGTGCCAGCACCCCCACTGGCTGGACTAGCGACGGGGAGCTGTTTTTT
clone size: many; V gene: TRBV28; J gene: TRBJ1-2; D gene: -; CDR3 protein: CASTWEGRHGYTF; CDR3 DNA: TGTGCCAGCACCTGGGAGGGGCGCCATGGCTACACCTTC
clone size: few; V gene: TRBV18; J gene: TRBJ1-3; D gene: -; CDR3 protein: CASSPRRGDGNTIYF; CDR3 DNA: TGTGCCAGCTCCCCCCGCAGGGGTGATGGAAACACCATATATTTT
clone size: many; V gene: TRBV29-1; J gene: TRBJ2-3; D gene: -; CDR3 protein: CSAGDRGTDTQYF; CDR3 DNA: TGCAGCGCCGGGGACCGGGGCACAGATACGCAGTATTTT
clone size: many; V gene: TRBV28; J gene: TRBJ2-6; D gene: -; CDR3 protein: CASSFSAPSGANVLTF; CDR3 DNA: TGTGCCAGCAGTTTCTCAGCTCCCTCTGGGGCCAACGTCCTGACTTTC
clone size: -; V gene: TRBV10-2; J gene: TRBJ1-5; D gene: -; CDR3 protein: CASSENGSNQPQHF; CDR3 DNA: TGCGCCAGCAGTGAAAACGGTAGCAATCAGCCCCAGCATTTT
clone size: many; V gene: TRBV28; J gene: TRBJ1-1; D gene: -; CDR3 protein: CASLVGQTNTEAFF; CDR3 DNA: TGTGCCAGCCTTGTGGGGCAGACGAACACTGAAGCTTTCTTT
clone size: many; V gene: TRBV7-2; J gene: TRBJ2-7; D gene: TRBD2; CDR3 protein: CASSQGLAGGRTQGQYF; CDR3 DNA: TGTGCCAGCAGCCAGGGACTAGCGGGAGGGCGCACTCAGGGGCAGTACTTC